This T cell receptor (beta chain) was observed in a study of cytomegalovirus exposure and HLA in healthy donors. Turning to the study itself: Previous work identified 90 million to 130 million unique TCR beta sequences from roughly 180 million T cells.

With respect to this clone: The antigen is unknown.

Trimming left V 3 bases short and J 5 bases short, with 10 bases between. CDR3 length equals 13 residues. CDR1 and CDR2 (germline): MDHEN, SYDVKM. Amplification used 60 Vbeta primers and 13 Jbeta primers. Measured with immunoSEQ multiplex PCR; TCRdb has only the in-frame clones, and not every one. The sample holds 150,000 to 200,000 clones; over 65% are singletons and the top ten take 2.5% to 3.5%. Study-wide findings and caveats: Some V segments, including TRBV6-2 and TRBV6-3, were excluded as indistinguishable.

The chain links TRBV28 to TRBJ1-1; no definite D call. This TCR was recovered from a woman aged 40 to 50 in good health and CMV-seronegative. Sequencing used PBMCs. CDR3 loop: CASSFGEDTEAFF. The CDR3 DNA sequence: TGTGCCAGCAGTTTCGGGGAGGATACTGAAGCTTTCTTT.